The TCR beta chain under discussion was sequenced for a study of OX40 agonist ivuxolimab in advanced cancers. Study as a whole: Previous treatment with anti-PD-1, anti-PD-L1 or anti-CTLA-4 therapy was allowed; approximately 40% had received some.

CDR1 is SGDLS, CDR2 YYNGEE, per germline. The CDR3 runs to 14 residues. J gave up 2 bases and V 4 bases, and 3 bases lay outside the gene matches. TCRdb's copy holds only in-frame clones and misses some; the assay was immunoSEQ multiplex PCR. The profile shows approximately 15,000 clones, just under 80% of them singletons. The sample holds a few counts of this clone. This clonotype was sampled from an adult with an advanced solid tumor such as melanoma, head and neck, liver or kidney cancer. V usage is TRBV9 and J usage is TRBJ2-7, with 10 positions matching TRBD1. Sample: CD4+ or CD8+ T cells sorted from blood, taken in a trial of the OX40 agonist ivuxolimab. The CDR3 coding sequence is TGTGCCAGCAGCCTCGGACAGGGGGCCTACGAGCAGTACTTC. Translated, it gives CASSLGQGAYEQYF.